The rows below give T cell receptor beta chains drawn from one sample of a study of blood T cells in healthy people across ages. TCRdb itself ran the 5' RACE reads through MiXCR, one entry per CDR3 protein. The repertoire includes some 1.5 million distinct CDR3 sequences, roughly 43% of them detected once, and over 3.5% sits in the top ten. The specimen sequenced was blood. All receptors come from a woman under 30 in good health. CDR3s include the opening cysteine and the closing phenylalanine or tryptophan. D genes are given only for firm matches. Clone size is stated in some rows and not others, as once, few, many or a class when expanded.

V	size	D	J	CDR3	DNA
TRBV29-1	NA	NA	TRBJ1-1	CSVDGLNTEAFF	TGCAGCGTGGACGGCTTGAACACTGAAGCTTTCTTT
TRBV5-1	NA	NA	TRBJ1-4	CASSIGGAYEKLFF	TGCGCCAGCTCGATCGGGGGAGCGTATGAAAAACTGTTTTTT
TRBV7-9	many	NA	TRBJ1-2	CASSFGELIWGYTF	TGTGCCAGCAGCTTTGGGGAGTTAATATGGGGCTACACCTTC
TRBV27	NA	NA	TRBJ1-6	CASSTGLRGNSPLHF	TGTGCCAGCAGCACAGGGCTTCGGGGGAATTCACCCCTCCACTTT
TRBV12-3/TRBV12-4	NA	NA	TRBJ2-1	CASSLSPGMAEQFF	TGTGCCAGCAGTTTGAGTCCGGGAATGGCTGAGCAGTTCTTC
TRBV20-1	NA	NA	TRBJ1-1	CSAGRLGGLNTEAFF	TGCAGTGCTGGACGTTTAGGGGGTCTGAACACTGAAGCTTTCTTT
TRBV2	NA	NA	TRBJ2-7	CASSRASRPGQYF	TGTGCCAGCAGCCGGGCCTCACGGCCCGGGCAGTACTTC
TRBV29-1	few	TRBD2	TRBJ2-1	CSVEDLGLGYNEQFF	TGCAGCGTTGAAGATCTAGGACTAGGCTACAATGAGCAGTTCTTC
TRBV24-1	NA	TRBD2	TRBJ2-1	CATSDRTRPTYNEQFF	TGTGCCACCAGTGATCGGACTAGGCCCACCTACAATGAGCAGTTCTTC
TRBV11-2	NA	NA	TRBJ2-7	CASSLWAVDEQYF	TGTGCCAGCAGCTTATGGGCGGTGGATGAGCAGTACTTC
TRBV27	many	TRBD1	TRBJ2-5	CASSLRDRGQETQYF	TGTGCCAGCAGTTTAAGGGACAGGGGACAAGAGACCCAGTACTTC
TRBV7-9	NA	NA	TRBJ2-6	CASSLHGLGANVLTF	TGTGCCAGCAGCTTACATGGTCTGGGGGCCAACGTCCTGACTTTC
TRBV24-1	NA	NA	TRBJ2-5	CATSDLRETQYF	TGTGCCACCAGTGATTTACGAGAGACCCAGTACTTC
TRBV29-1	NA	NA	TRBJ2-2	CSVGGQYTGELFF	TGCAGCGTTGGAGGGCAGTACACCGGGGAGCTGTTTTTT
TRBV7-2	NA	NA	TRBJ1-3	CASNLGGGRNTIYF	TGTGCCAGCAACTTAGGCGGAGGACGAAACACCATATATTTT
TRBV7-2	few	NA	TRBJ2-5	CASSFGGRGIETQYF	TGTGCCAGCAGCTTCGGAGGGCGAGGGATAGAGACCCAGTACTTC
TRBV21-1	NA	NA	TRBJ1-1	CASSKVQPKNTEAFF	TGTGCCAGCAGCAAAGTACAACCGAAAAACACTGAAGCTTTCTTT
TRBV12-3/TRBV12-4	few	NA	TRBJ2-1	CASSLSPFSSVSYDEQFF	TGTGCCAGCAGTTTATCTCCTTTTTCAAGCGTCTCCTACGATGAGCAGTTCTTC
TRBV12-3/TRBV12-4	NA	NA	TRBJ1-2	CASSLAIGAFYGYTF	TGTGCCAGCAGTTTAGCTATCGGAGCATTCTATGGCTACACCTTC
TRBV29-1	NA	NA	TRBJ1-2	CSVGGQNYGYTF	TGCAGCGTTGGAGGACAGAACTATGGCTACACCTTC
TRBV20-1	NA	NA	TRBJ2-3	CSARGLTLDTQYF	TGCAGTGCTCGCGGTCTCACACTAGATACGCAGTATTTT
TRBV20-1	NA	TRBD2	TRBJ2-7	CSANSITGLVYNEQYF	TGCAGTGCTAACTCCATCACAGGACTAGTCTACAATGAGCAGTACTTC
TRBV7-2	NA	NA	TRBJ1-6	CASSPREYNSPLHF	TGTGCCAGCTCCCCTAGGGAATATAATTCACCCCTCCACTTT
TRBV6-5	few	TRBD2	TRBJ2-7	CASSTTSGISYEQYF	TGTGCCAGCAGTACGACTAGCGGGATCTCCTACGAGCAGTACTTC